This is a list of T cell receptor beta chains from one sample in a study of blood T cells in healthy people across ages. TCRdb fed the 5' RACE reads into MiXCR, producing one record per CDR3 protein. The sample carries about 570,000 distinct CDR3 sequences, roughly 29% recorded once. Material for sequencing was blood. Every receptor here comes from a woman in her seventies in good health. Each CDR3 is given with its conserved first and last residue. Each record gives: clone size, D gene, J gene, V gene, CDR3 protein, CDR3 DNA. The D gene is left open where the match is weak. Size tells how often a clone was seen (once, few, many) or the class of an expanded clone, and some rows leave it out.

size: NA
D: NA
J: TRBJ1-2
V: TRBV7-3
CDR3: CASSLEGKGIYGYTF
DNA: TGTGCCAGCAGCTTAGAGGGCAAGGGGATCTATGGCTACACCTTC

size: NA
D: NA
J: TRBJ2-3
V: TRBV29-1
CDR3: CSTGTFGRSTDTQYF
DNA: TGCAGCACTGGGACATTCGGTAGAAGCACAGATACGCAGTATTTT

size: NA
D: NA
J: TRBJ2-4
V: TRBV5-5
CDR3: CASIGSASLAKNIQYF
DNA: TGTGCCAGCATAGGTTCGGCTAGTTTAGCCAAAAACATTCAGTACTTC

size: few
D: TRBD1
J: TRBJ1-2
V: TRBV29-1
CDR3: CSVGGQGSYGYTF
DNA: TGCAGCGTTGGGGGACAGGGGAGCTATGGCTACACCTTC

size: NA
D: NA
J: TRBJ1-5
V: TRBV29-1
CDR3: CNVREAASNQPQHF
DNA: TGCAACGTCCGTGAGGCAGCTAGCAATCAGCCCCAGCATTTT

size: NA
D: NA
J: TRBJ2-3
V: TRBV9
CDR3: CASSVDGPYSTDTQYF
DNA: TGTGCCAGCAGCGTAGACGGCCCCTATAGCACAGATACGCAGTATTTT

size: many
D: TRBD1
J: TRBJ1-2
V: TRBV29-1
CDR3: CSVTTGGQDGYTF
DNA: TGCAGCGTTACGACAGGGGGCCAGGATGGCTACACCTTC

size: NA
D: NA
J: TRBJ2-5
V: TRBV6-6
CDR3: CASSYLGGTETQYF
DNA: TGTGCCAGCAGTTATTTGGGGGGCACTGAGACCCAGTACTTC

size: NA
D: TRBD2
J: TRBJ2-7
V: TRBV7-6
CDR3: CASSPLAGDHYEQYF
DNA: TGTGCCAGCAGCCCCTTGGCGGGGGATCACTACGAGCAGTACTTC

size: NA
D: TRBD1
J: TRBJ1-3
V: TRBV5-1
CDR3: CASSRGDRDRAGSTIYF
DNA: TGCGCCAGCAGCCGGGGTGACCGGGACAGGGCTGGAAGCACCATATATTTT